The entry below gives a single T cell receptor (beta chain) sequence along with its context. Its specificity is not known. The sample is drawn from a study of blood T cells in healthy people across ages. The overall study: Roughly one uniquely barcoded beta molecule per two T cells was captured.

The CDR3 has 12 amino acids. V dropped 10 bases and J dropped 6 bases, with 10 bases sitting between them. In germline, CDR1 is MNHEY, CDR2 SMNVEV (reference sequence). Findings and limits, study-wide: TCR beta diversity, measured per million T cells, fell in a roughly linear way with age.

The use of a sample-barcoded 5' primer and a J-beta primer mix characterized a second PCR of about 6 to 11 cycles. TCRdb ran MiXCR on the 5' RACE reads and lists one entry per CDR3 protein. The data hold about 1.8 million distinct CDR3 sequences, with around half observed a single time. Extraction of total RNA produced a minimum of 5 micrograms from each sample. V and J are TRBV27 and TRBJ1-6; D not certain. Sequenced input: blood. This receptor was identified in a middle-aged woman in good health. CDR3 in amino acids: CATRESNSPLHF. CDR3 in DNA: TGTGCCACTCGGGAATCTAATTCACCCCTCCACTTT.